Listed below are T cell receptor beta chains from one sample, sequenced in a study of a mutant IDH1 vaccine in newly diagnosed glioma. Their antigen targets remain unknown. Sequenced by immunoSEQ multiplex PCR; TCRdb stores in-frame clones only, minus some. The sample lists almost 85,000 clones, 85% occurring once. This specimen consisted of PBMCs, obtained from a glioma patient whose treatment included an IDH1 peptide vaccine. The receptors were sampled from a young man with glioma. Some clones in this sample may be carry-over from other donors' samples. Each CDR3 is given without its conserved first and last residue. Fields, in order: V gene, J gene, clone size, CDR3 protein. A clone size is listed for some rows: how often the clone was seen (once, few, many), or a class if it is expanded.

TRBV19	TRBJ1-6	-	ASSPGTGNSPLH
TRBV30	TRBJ2-7	-	AWNLGLAGYEQY
TRBV13	TRBJ2-6	few	ASSQGQGISGANVLT
TRBV7-9	TRBJ1-1	-	ASTPWRDTSEAF
TRBV6-6	TRBJ2-5	-	ASTPGSQETQY
TRBV5-8	TRBJ1-2	once	ASSLVGGPILNYGYT
TRBV11-2	TRBJ2-7	-	ASSLTGGPYYEQY
TRBV28	TRBJ2-7	-	ASSSYRTGGEQY
TRBV11-2	TRBJ2-7	medium-sized	ASSLGLADSYEQY
TRBV27	TRBJ1-3	-	ASKGEISGNTIY
TRBV5-6	TRBJ1-2	-	ASIPMENYEYYGYT
TRBV7-3	TRBJ2-3	-	ASSFSGGQSDTQY
TRBV19	TRBJ1-4	-	ATRRDREGAANEKLF
TRBV6-5	TRBJ1-1	-	ASNRGGRTEAF
TRBV6-7	TRBJ2-7	-	ASRGVYEQY
TRBV5-1	TRBJ1-1	-	ASSAGQGIGNTEAF
TRBV7-9	TRBJ2-5	-	ASSQGQYGTQY
TRBV6-1	TRBJ1-5	-	ASFLDSNQPQH
TRBV27	TRBJ1-1	-	ASGYRLGTEAF
TRBV6-5	TRBJ1-6	-	ASSQRRGDSPLH
TRBV30	TRBJ1-1	-	AWSEVRGLAF
TRBV6-5	TRBJ2-7	-	ASSSGQGKVQY
TRBV4-1	TRBJ1-1	once	ASSPDTFASGQGAF
TRBV11-2	TRBJ1-1	-	ASSINIQRGNTEAF
TRBV5-1	TRBJ2-3	-	ASSPPGSSGSTDTQY
TRBV7-9	TRBJ2-3	-	ASSAGYRAGGLTDTQY
TRBV2	TRBJ2-7	-	ASMDSLPGYEQY